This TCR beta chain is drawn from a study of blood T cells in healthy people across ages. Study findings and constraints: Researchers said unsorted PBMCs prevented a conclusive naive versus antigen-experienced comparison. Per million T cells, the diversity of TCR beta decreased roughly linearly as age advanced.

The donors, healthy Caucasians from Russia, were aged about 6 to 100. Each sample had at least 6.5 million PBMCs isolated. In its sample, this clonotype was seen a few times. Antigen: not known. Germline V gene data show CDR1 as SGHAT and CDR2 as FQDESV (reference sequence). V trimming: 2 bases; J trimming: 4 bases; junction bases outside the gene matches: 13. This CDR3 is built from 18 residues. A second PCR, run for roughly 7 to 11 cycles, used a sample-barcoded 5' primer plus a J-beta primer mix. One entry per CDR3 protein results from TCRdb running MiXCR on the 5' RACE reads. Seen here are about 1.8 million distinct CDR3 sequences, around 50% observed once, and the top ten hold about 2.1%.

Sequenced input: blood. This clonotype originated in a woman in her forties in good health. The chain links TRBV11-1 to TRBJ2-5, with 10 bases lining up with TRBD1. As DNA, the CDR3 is TGTGCCAGCAGCTTATTCCCAGGGGACAGGGGCGCATCAGAGACCCAGTACTTC. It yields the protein CASSLFPGDRGASETQYF. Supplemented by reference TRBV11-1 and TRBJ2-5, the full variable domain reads EAEVAQSPRYKITEKSQAVAFWCDPISGHATLYWYRQILGQGPELLVQFQDESVVDDSQLPKDRFSAERLKGVDSTLKIQPAELGDSAMYLCASSLFPGDRGASETQYFGPGTRLLVL.